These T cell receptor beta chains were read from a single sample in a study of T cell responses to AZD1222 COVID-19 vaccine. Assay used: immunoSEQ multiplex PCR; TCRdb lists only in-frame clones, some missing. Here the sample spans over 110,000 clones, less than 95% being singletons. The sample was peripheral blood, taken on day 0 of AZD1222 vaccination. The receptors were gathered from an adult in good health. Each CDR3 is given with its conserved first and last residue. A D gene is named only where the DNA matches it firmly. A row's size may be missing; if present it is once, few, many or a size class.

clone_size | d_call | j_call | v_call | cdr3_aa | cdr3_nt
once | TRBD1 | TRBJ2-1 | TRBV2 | CASKGANEQFF | TGTGCCAGCAAGGGGGCCAATGAGCAGTTCTTC
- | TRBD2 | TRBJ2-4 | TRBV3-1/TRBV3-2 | CASSQVQAGGLDF | TGTGCCAGCAGCCAAGTTCAAGCGGGAGGATTGGACTTC
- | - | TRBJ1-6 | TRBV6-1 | CASSATDRSSNSPLHF | TGTGCCAGCAGTGCTACTGACAGATCATCTAATTCACCCCTCCACTTT
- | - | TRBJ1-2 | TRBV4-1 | CASSQARAPPYGYTF | TGCGCCAGCAGCCAAGCGAGGGCTCCCCCCTATGGCTACACCTTC
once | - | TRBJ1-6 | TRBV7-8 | CASSSGLSGSPLHF | TGTGCCAGCAGTTCGGGGCTTAGCGGATCACCCCTCCACTTT
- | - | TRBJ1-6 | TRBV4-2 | CASSQVSPTARNSPLHF | TGTGCCAGCAGCCAAGTATCCCCGACAGCACGCAATTCACCCCTCCACTTT
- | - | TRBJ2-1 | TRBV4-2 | CASSQGGLAQSYNEQFF | TGTGCCAGCAGCCAAGGTGGCCTAGCGCAATCCTACAATGAGCAGTTCTTC
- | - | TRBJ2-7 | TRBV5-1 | CASSAGRTYEQYF | TGCGCCAGCAGCGCTGGGAGGACCTACGAGCAGTACTTC
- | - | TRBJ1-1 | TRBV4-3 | CASSQGRGGNTEAFF | TGCGCCAGCAGCCAAGGTCGGGGGGGGAACACTGAAGCTTTCTTT
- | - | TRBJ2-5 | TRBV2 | CASCQESIGSGTQYF | TGTGCCAGCTGTCAGGAAAGCATAGGTTCGGGGACCCAGTACTTC
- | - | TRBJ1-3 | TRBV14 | CASSQGRSGNTIYF | TGTGCCAGCAGCCAAGGGAGGAGTGGAAACACCATATATTTT
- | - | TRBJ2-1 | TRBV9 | CASSVRASSYNEQFF | TGTGCCAGCAGCGTACGGGCCAGCTCCTACAATGAGCAGTTCTTC
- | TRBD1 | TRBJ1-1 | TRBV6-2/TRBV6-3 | CASSPRTGVGTEAFF | TGTGCCAGCAGTCCCCGGACAGGGGTGGGCACTGAAGCTTTCTTT
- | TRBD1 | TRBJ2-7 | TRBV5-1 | CASRFRDRVGEQYF | TGCGCCAGCAGATTCCGGGACAGGGTAGGCGAGCAGTACTTC
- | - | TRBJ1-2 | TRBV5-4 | CASRAGPLGYTF | TGTGCCAGCAGGGCGGGGCCCCTTGGCTACACCTTC
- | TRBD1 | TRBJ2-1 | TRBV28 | CASSGDRGLNEQFF | TGTGCCAGCTCCGGAGACAGGGGGCTAAATGAGCAGTTCTTC
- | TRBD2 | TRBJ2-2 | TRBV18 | CASSPSGASKTVGELFF | TGTGCCAGCTCACCGAGCGGGGCCTCAAAGACGGTCGGGGAGCTGTTTTTT
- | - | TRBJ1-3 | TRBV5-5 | CASSFVPVGSGNTIYF | TGTGCCAGCAGCTTCGTTCCGGTTGGCTCTGGAAACACCATATATTTT
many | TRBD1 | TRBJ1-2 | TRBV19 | CASSMTPQGGYGYTF | TGTGCCAGTAGTATGACCCCACAGGGGGGCTATGGCTACACCTTC
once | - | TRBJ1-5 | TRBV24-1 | CATSIAGEGQPQHF | TGTGCCACCAGTATTGCAGGAGAGGGTCAGCCCCAGCATTTT
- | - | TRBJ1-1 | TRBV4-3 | CASSQDRAGYTEAFF | TGCGCCAGCAGCCAAGATCGGGCCGGGTACACTGAAGCTTTCTTT
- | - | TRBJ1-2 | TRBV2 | CASSGAYYGYTF | TGTGCCAGCAGTGGTGCCTACTATGGCTACACCTTC
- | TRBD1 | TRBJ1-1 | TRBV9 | CASSPRDSWNTEAFF | TGTGCCAGCAGCCCACGGGACAGCTGGAACACTGAAGCTTTCTTT
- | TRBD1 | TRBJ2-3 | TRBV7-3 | CASSLRPGQGSSTDTQYF | TGTGCCAGCAGCTTACGACCCGGACAGGGGTCTAGCACAGATACGCAGTATTTT